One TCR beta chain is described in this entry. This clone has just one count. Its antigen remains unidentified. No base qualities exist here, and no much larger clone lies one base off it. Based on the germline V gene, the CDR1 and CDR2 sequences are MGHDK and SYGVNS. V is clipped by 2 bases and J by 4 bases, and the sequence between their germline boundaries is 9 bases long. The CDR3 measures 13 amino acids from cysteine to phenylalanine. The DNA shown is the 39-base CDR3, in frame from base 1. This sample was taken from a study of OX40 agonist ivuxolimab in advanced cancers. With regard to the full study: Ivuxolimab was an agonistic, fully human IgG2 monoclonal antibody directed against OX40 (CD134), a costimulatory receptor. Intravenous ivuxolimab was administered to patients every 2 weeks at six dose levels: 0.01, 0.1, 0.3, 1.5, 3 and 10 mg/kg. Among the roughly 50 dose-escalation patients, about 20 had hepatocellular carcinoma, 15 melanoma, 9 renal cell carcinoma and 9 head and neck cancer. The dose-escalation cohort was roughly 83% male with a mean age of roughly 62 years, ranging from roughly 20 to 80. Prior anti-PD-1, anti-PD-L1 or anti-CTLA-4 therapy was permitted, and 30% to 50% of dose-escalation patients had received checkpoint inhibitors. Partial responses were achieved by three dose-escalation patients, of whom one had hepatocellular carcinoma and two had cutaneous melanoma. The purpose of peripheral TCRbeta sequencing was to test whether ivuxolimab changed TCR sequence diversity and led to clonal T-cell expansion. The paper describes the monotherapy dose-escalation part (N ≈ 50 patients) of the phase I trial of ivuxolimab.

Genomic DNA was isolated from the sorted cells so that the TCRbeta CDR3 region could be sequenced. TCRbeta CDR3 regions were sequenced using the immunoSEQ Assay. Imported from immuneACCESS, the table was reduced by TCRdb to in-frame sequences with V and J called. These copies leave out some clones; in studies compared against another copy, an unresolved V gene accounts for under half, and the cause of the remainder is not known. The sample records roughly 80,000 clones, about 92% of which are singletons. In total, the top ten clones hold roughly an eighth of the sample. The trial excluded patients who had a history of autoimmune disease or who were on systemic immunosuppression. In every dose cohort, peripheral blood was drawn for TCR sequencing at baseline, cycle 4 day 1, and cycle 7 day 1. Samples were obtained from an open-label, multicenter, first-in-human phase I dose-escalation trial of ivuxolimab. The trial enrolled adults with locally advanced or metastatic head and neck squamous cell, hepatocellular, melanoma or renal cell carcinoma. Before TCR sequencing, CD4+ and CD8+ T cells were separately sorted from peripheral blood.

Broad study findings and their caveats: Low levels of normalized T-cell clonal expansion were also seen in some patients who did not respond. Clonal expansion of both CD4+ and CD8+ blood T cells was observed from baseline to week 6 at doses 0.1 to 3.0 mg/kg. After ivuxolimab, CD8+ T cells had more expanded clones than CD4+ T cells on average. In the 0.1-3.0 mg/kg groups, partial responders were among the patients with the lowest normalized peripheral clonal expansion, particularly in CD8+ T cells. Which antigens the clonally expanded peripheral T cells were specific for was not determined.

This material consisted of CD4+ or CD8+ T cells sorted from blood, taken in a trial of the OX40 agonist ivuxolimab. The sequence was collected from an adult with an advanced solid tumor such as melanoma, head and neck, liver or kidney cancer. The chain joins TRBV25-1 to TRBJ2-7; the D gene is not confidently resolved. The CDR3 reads CASSERLKYEQYF. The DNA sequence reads TGTGCCAGCAGTGAAAGACTTAAGTACGAGCAGTACTTC.